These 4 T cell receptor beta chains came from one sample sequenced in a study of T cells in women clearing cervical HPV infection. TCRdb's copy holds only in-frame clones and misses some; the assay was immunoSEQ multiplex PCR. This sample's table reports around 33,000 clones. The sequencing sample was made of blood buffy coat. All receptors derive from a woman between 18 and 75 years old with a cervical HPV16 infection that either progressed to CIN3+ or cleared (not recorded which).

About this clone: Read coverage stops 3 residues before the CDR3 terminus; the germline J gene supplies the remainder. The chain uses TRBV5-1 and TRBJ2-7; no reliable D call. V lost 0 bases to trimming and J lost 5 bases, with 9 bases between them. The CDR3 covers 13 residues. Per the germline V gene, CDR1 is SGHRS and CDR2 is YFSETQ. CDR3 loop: CASSLGVRDEQYF. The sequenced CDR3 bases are TGCGCCAGCAGCTTGGGTGTAAGGGACGAG.

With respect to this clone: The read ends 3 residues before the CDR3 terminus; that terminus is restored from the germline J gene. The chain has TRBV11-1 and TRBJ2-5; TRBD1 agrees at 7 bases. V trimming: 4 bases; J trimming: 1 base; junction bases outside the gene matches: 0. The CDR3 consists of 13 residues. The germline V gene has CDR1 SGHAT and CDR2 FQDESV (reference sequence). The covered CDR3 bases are TGTGCCAGCAGCTGGACAGGCCAAGAGACC. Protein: CASSWTGQET. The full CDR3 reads CASSWTGQETQYF.

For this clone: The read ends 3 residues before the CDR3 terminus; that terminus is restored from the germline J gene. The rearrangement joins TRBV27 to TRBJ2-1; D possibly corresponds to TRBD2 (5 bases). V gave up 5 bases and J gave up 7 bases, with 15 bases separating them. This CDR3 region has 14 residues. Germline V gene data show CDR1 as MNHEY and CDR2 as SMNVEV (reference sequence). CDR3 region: CASSIGRGQNEQFF. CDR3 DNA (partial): TGTGCCAGCAGTATCGGCCGGGGTCAGAATGAG.

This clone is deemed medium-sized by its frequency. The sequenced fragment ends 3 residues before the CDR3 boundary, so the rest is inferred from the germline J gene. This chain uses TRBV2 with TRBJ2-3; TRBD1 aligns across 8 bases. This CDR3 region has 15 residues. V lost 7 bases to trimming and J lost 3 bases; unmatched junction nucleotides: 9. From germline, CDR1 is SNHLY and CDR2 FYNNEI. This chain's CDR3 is CASIFARTGTDTQYF. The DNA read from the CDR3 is TGTGCCAGCATTTTCGCCCGGACAGGGACAGATACG.